This T cell receptor beta chain was observed in a study of blood T cell repertoires in COVID-19. Across the whole study: PBMCs, B-cell-depleted T cells, or T cells were the source of the cDNA or gDNA that made up the material.

Trimming removed 4 bases from V and 3 bases from J; junction bases left unmatched: 6. Germline V gene lookup returns CDR1 SGDLS and CDR2 YYNGEE. The CDR3 has 14 amino acids. Assay used: immunoSEQ multiplex PCR; TCRdb lists only in-frame clones, some missing. This table has 110,000 to 150,000 clones, 75% to 85% appearing once. This TCR was recovered from a woman aged 45-60 years with acute or convalescent COVID-19. The sequencing input was peripheral blood. J is TRBJ1-2 and V is TRBV9; 7 bases agree with TRBD1. CDR3 amino acids: CASSTGDGYYGYTF. In DNA, the CDR3 is TGTGCCAGCAGCACAGGGGACGGCTACTATGGCTACACCTTC.